This T cell receptor (beta chain) originates from a study of T-cell reconstitution after alpha-beta-depleted transplantation in children. Worth noting for this clonotype: Its target is unknown.

The V and J ends lost 2 bases and 0 bases, in that order; junction bases with no gene match: 14. The CDR3 spans 20 residues. The germline gives CDR1 ENHRY, CDR2 SYGVKD. Findings and caveats of the study: For some patients, TCRbeta diversity was high at day 60 because of recipient T cells and thymic progenitors that survived. T-cell counts and diversity at one year following transplant were attributed mainly to newly produced T cells. Alpha-beta T cells present about two months after transplant were reported to originate from several hundred expanded graft clones.

Unique molecular identifiers tagged the TCRbeta library. TCRdb redid the calling of the PCR reads with MiXCR, one entry per CDR3 protein. The top ten hold roughly 31% of the sample, which has some 48,000 distinct CDR3 sequences, 5.8% seen once. The input for sequencing was PBMCs, mostly from graft donor cells, taken 60 days after TCRalphabeta/CD19-depleted stem cell transplant. The J gene is TRBJ2-3, the V gene TRBV10-3; 10 nucleotides match TRBD2. The TCR comes from a female patient aged 2-10 years who had a stem cell transplant for aplastic anemia, so the T cells may come from the graft donor. The CDR3 DNA follows: TGTGCCATCAGTGAGACCCTTGCTAGCGGGAGTATGTTTAGCACAGATACGCAGTATTTT. Protein sequence: CAISETLASGSMFSTDTQYF.